Following are 8 T cell receptor beta chains from one sample sequenced in a study of T-cell reconstitution after alpha-beta-depleted transplantation in children. The library targeted TCRbeta and was prepared with unique molecular identifiers. TCRdb re-analysed the PCR reads in MiXCR, keeping a single row per CDR3 protein. The sample has fewer than 120,000 distinct CDR3 sequences; around a tenth are singletons. The specimen comprised PBMCs from the stem cell graft donor, sampled from the stem cell graft. The receptors were sampled from a human donor who donated a stem cell graft to a child with acute lymphoblastic leukemia.

The table lists this clonotype with many counts. CDR3: CSARDPAIPYNEQFF. CDR3 nucleotide sequence: TGCAGTGCTAGAGATCCGGCCATCCCCTACAATGAGCAGTTCTTC. This sequence joins TRBV20-1 and TRBJ2-1; no clear D gene. Trimming pared 0 bases from V and 2 bases from J, leaving 11 bases between. Germline V CDR1 and CDR2: DFQATT, SNEGSKA (reference sequence). The CDR3 is 15 residues long.

This clonotype was observed at least ten times. V usage is TRBV5-1 and J usage is TRBJ1-2; D not resolved. Germline CDR1 and CDR2: SGHRS and YFSETQ. V was pared by 1 base and J by 6 bases, with 13 bases between. The CDR3 runs 14 residues. The CDR3 DNA is TGCGCCAGCAGCTTGATCCCCACCTACGATGGCTACACCTTC. It translates to CASSLIPTYDGYTF. The whole variable domain, filled in from reference TRBV5-1 and TRBJ1-2, reads KAGVTQTPRYLIKTRGQQVTLSCSPISGHRSVSWYQQTPGQGLQFLFEYFSETQRNKGNFPGRFSGRQFSNSRSEMNVSTLELGDSALYLCASSLIPTYDGYTFGSGTRLTVV.

This clonotype was observed at least ten times. The V call is TRBV29-1, the J call TRBJ2-1; a weak D match, TRBD1 (5 bases). Between the trimmed V and J ends, which lost 7 bases and 0 bases, there was a span of 13 bases. Germline CDR1 is SQVTM and CDR2 is ANQGSEA. The CDR3 is 14 amino acids. This CDR3 reads CSGRSGISYNEQFF. The DNA for the CDR3 is TGCAGCGGTCGATCAGGGATCTCCTACAATGAGCAGTTCTTC.

This clonotype has at least ten counts. The chain links TRBV29-1 to TRBJ2-5, with 7 bases that match TRBD1. V lost 7 bases and J lost 5; bases outside the gene matches: 13. Germline CDR1 and CDR2: SQVTM and ANQGSEA. The CDR3 covers 14 residues. CDR3 bases: TGCAGCGCGATCAGAGGGGGCGGCGGGGAGACCCAGTACTTC. Amino acid sequence: CSAIRGGGGETQYF. Full variable domain (outside the CDR3, taken from reference TRBV29-1 and TRBJ2-5): SAVISQKPSRDICQRGTSLTIQCQVDSQVTMMFWYRQQPGQSLTLIATANQGSEATYESGFVIDKFPISRPNLTFSTLTVSNMSPEDSSIYLCSAIRGGGGETQYFGPGTRLLVL.

This clonotype was seen at least ten times. This chain joins TRBV7-2 and TRBJ1-6; D remains unclear. Deletions cut 8 bases from V and 10 bases from J, with 15 bases between. Germline V gene sequence: CDR1 SGHTA, CDR2 FQGNSA. The CDR3 contains 13 residues. CDR3 nucleotides: TGTGCCAGCGTCCCTGTGCGCGGCTCACCCCTCCACTTT. Encoded protein: CASVPVRGSPLHF.

In this sample, this clonotype turned up many times. The J gene is TRBJ2-5, the V gene TRBV5-1; 9 nucleotides agree with TRBD1. The CDR3 extends over 16 amino acids. CDR1 is SGHRS and CDR2 is YFSETQ in the germline V gene. Trimming cost V 2 bases and J 1 base; bases outside gene matches: 6. Written as DNA, the CDR3 is TGCGCCAGCAGCTTCAGACAGGGGGAGGGCCAAGAGACCCAGTACTTC. This sequence encodes CASSFRQGEGQETQYF.

There are many counts of this clonotype. The chain has TRBV7-6 and TRBJ1-6; weak D call: TRBD1 (6 bases). The V gene's germline CDR1 is SGHVS and CDR2 FNYEAQ. The V gene lost 5 bases and the J gene lost 9 bases, with 17 bases spanning the gap. This CDR3 is built from 15 residues. CDR3 nucleotide sequence: TGTGCCAGCAGCCTCGGGGGAAGGGGGAGTTCACCCCTCCACTTT. Amino acid sequence: CASSLGGRGSSPLHF.

The chain employs TRBV11-2 and TRBJ1-2, with TRBD1 matching 8 bases. This CDR3 is 19 amino acids long. Unmatched junction bases numbered 18, after V lost 3 bases and J lost 3 bases. Germline lookup yields CDR1 SGHAT and CDR2 FQNNGV. The CDR3 DNA reads TGTGCCAGCAGCTTTTACAGGACAGGGCAGGGGGGGGGTTACTATGGCTACACCTTC. Protein: CASSFYRTGQGGGYYGYTF.